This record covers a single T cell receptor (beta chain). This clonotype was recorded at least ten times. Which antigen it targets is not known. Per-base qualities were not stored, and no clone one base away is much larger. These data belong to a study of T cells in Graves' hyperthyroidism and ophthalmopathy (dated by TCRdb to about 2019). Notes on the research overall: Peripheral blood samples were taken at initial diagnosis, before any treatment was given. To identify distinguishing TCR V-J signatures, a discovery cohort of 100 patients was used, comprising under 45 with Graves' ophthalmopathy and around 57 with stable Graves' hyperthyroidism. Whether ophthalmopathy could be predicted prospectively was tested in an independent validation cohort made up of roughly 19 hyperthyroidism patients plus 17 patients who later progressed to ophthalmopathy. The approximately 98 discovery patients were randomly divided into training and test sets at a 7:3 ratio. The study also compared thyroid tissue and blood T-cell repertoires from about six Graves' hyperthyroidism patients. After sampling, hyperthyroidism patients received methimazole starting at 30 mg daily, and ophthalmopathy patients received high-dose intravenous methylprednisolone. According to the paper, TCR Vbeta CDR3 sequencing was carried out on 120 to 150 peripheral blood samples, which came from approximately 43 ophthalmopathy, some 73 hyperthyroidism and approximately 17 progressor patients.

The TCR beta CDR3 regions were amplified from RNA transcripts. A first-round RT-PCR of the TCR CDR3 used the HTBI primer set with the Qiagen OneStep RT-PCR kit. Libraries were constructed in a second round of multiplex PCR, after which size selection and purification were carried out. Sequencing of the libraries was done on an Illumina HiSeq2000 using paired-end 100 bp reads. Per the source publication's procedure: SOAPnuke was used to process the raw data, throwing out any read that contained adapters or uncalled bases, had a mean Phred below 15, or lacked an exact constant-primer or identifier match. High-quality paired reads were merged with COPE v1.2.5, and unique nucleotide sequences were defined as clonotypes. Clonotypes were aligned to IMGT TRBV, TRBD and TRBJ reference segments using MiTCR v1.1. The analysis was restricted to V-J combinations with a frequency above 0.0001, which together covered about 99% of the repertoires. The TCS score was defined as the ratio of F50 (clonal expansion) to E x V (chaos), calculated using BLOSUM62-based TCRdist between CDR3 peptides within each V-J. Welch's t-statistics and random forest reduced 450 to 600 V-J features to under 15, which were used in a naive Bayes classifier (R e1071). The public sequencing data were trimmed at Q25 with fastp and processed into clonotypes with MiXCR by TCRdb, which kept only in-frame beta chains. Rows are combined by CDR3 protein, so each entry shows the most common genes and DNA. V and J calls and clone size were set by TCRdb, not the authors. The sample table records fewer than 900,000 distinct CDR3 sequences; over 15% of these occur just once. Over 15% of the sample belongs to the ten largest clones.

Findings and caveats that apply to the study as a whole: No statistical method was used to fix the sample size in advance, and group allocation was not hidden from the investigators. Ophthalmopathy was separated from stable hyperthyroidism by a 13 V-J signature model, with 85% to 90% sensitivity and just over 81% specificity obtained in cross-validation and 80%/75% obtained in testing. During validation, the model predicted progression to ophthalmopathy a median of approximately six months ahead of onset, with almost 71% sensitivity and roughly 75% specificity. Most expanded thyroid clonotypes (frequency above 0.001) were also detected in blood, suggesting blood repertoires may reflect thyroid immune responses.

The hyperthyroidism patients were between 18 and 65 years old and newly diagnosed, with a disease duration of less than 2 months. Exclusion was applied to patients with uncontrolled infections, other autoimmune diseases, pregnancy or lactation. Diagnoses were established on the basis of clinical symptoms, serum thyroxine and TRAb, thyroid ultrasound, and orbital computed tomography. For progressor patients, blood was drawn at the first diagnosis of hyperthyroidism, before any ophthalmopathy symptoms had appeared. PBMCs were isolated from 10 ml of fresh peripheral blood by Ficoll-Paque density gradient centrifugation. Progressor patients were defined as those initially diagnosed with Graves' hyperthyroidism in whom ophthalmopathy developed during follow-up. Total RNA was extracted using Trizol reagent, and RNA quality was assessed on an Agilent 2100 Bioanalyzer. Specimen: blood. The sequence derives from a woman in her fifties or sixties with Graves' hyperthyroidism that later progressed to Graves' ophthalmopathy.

The DNA reads TGTGCCAGCTCACCAGACGGGACAACTAATGAAAAACTGTTTTTT. This is translated as CASSPDGTTNEKLFF. The V and J segments used are TRBV18 and TRBJ1-4, with the D segment identity uncertain. The junction shows trimming of 2 bases on V and 0 bases on J, plus 7 bases between the germline ends. From the cysteine up to the phenylalanine, the CDR3 has a length of 15 residues. The entry retains the CDR3 DNA only, 45 bases that are in frame from base 1. The germline V gene sets CDR1 to KGHSH and CDR2 to LQKENI.